A single sample gave rise to the 25 T cell receptor beta chains below, sequenced in a study of blood T cell repertoires in COVID-19. The table came from immunoSEQ multiplex PCR; TCRdb's copy has only in-frame clones and leaves some out. The sample lists 75,000 to 95,000 clones, 80% to 90% occurring once. The sample taken for sequencing was peripheral blood. The receptors originated from a man in his forties or fifties with active COVID-19.

V is TRBV7-9 and J is TRBJ2-2; D gene ambiguous. V was clipped by 5 bases and J by 2 bases, with 3 bases between them. Germline loops: CDR1 SEHNR, CDR2 FQNEAQ (reference sequence). CDR3 length: 12 amino acids. The CDR3 DNA follows: TGTGCCAGCAGCCTCAACACCGGGGAGCTGTTTTTT. It codes for CASSLNTGELFF.

The chain is built from TRBV28 and TRBJ2-4; TRBD1 agrees at 8 bases. Germline-derived CDR1 and CDR2 are MDHEN and SYDVKM. This CDR3 has 16 residues. Trimming at V came to 7 bases and at J to 0 bases, leaving 8 bases not matched to a gene. CDR3 bases: TGTGCCAGCACCAACCCAGGGGGCGCAGCCAAAAACATTCAGTACTTC. Amino acids: CASTNPGGAAKNIQYF.

The gene calls are TRBV3-1 (or the pseudogene TRBV3-2) and TRBJ2-5; the match to TRBD2 covers 9 bases. The CDR3 contains 14 residues. The germline CDR1 and CDR2 sequences are LGHDT and YNNKEL (reference sequence). The V gene end was trimmed by 4 bases and the J gene end by 1 base; junction bases not matched to a gene: 1. CDR3 bases: TGTGCCAGCAGCCCGACTAGCGGCCAAGAGACCCAGTACTTC. Protein: CASSPTSGQETQYF.

V gene TRBV2 combines with J gene TRBJ1-1; no clear D. The germline V and J ends were trimmed by 2 bases and 6 bases, with 13 bases remaining between them. This CDR3 contains 14 residues. The germline gives CDR1 SNHLY, CDR2 FYNNEI. For the CDR3, the DNA is TGTGCCAGCAGTGAAACGGGGATGGGGTCTGAAGCTTTCTTT. It yields the protein CASSETGMGSEAFF.

V usage is TRBV28 and J usage is TRBJ1-4, with 9 positions matching TRBD1. This CDR3 contains 14 residues. Trimming removed 5 bases from V and 8 bases from J; junction bases left unmatched: 6. Germline CDR1 is MDHEN and CDR2 is SYDVKM. Here the CDR3 reads CASSTRQGEEKLFF. The DNA for the CDR3 is TGTGCCAGCAGTACACGACAGGGGGAAGAAAAACTGTTTTTT.

The chain carries TRBV30 and TRBJ2-1, with 9 bases matching TRBD2. The CDR3 is made up of 16 amino acids. Trimming at V came to 0 bases and at J to 4 bases, leaving 7 bases not matched to a gene. Germline CDR1 and CDR2: GTSNPN and SVGIG (reference sequence). Here the CDR3 reads CAWSVRTSGPYNEQFF. The CDR3 bases are TGTGCCTGGAGTGTAAGAACTAGCGGGCCTTACAATGAGCAGTTCTTC. The variable domain in full, with the rest retrieved from reference TRBV30 and TRBJ2-1, is SQTIHQWPATLVQPVGSPLSLECTVEGTSNPNLYWYRQAAGRGLQLLFYSVGIGQISSEVPQNLSASRPQDRQFILSSKKLLLSDSGFYLCAWSVRTSGPYNEQFFGPGTRLTVL.

V is TRBV30 and J is TRBJ2-5; TRBD2 matches at 10 bases. Germline CDR1 reads GTSNPN; CDR2 reads SVGIG (reference sequence). The CDR3 runs 15 residues. With V trimmed by 3 bases and J by 2 bases, 6 bases remained unmatched. In DNA, the CDR3 is TGTGCCTGGAGCCGCACTAGCGGGACTCAAGAGACCCAGTACTTC. Translation: CAWSRTSGTQETQYF.

J is TRBJ2-5 and V is TRBV4-3; TRBD2 aligns across 7 bases. Germline V gene sequence: CDR1 LGHNA, CDR2 YSLEER. The CDR3 covers 15 residues. V gave up 1 base and J gave up 7 bases; unmatched junction bases: 9. In DNA form, the CDR3 reads TGCGCCAGCAGCCAAGGCGGGGGTGACCATCGGACCCAGTACTTC. Its protein product is CASSQGGGDHRTQYF.

The V gene is TRBV6-5, the J gene TRBJ2-7, with D unclear. Germline loops: CDR1 MNHEY, CDR2 SVGAGI. CDR3 length: 13 residues. V lost 0 bases and J lost 4, with 7 bases in between. CDR3 DNA sequence: TGTGCCAGCAGTTACTCGAACAAGTACGAGCAGTACTTC. It specifies CASSYSNKYEQYF.

The V and J genes are TRBV7-2 and TRBJ2-7; 7 nucleotides align to TRBD1. This CDR3 has 15 residues. In germline, CDR1 is SGHTA, CDR2 FQGNSA. The V segment lost 5 bases and the J segment 0 bases; nucleotides outside the gene matches: 7. In nucleotides, the CDR3 is TGTGCCAGCAGCCTGGACAGGTCCTTCTCCTACGAGCAGTACTTC. Its protein is CASSLDRSFSYEQYF.

The gene calls are TRBV5-8 and TRBJ2-1; 8 bases fit TRBD1. V dropped 1 base and J dropped 8; count of bases not matched to a gene: 8. This CDR3 is built from 15 residues. Germline V gene sequence: CDR1 SGHTS, CDR2 YDEGEE. CDR3 residues: CASSLLGQGYDEQFF. CDR3 in DNA: TGTGCCAGCAGCTTGCTAGGACAGGGTTATGATGAGCAGTTCTTC.

The CDR3 DNA sequence: TGCGCCAGCAGCTTGGGCCGCCTAGGACAGGGATCCGAGCAGTACTTC. It codes for CASSLGRLGQGSEQYF. The chain uses TRBV5-1 and TRBJ2-7; 8 nucleotides agree with TRBD1. The CDR3 covers 16 residues. Trimming took 0 bases from V and 6 from J; bases not matched to a gene: 11. Germline V gives CDR1 SGHRS, CDR2 YFSETQ.

The chain carries TRBV5-1 and TRBJ2-5; D ambiguous. V lost 4 bases and J lost 1, with 8 bases in between. Germline-derived CDR1 and CDR2 are SGHRS and YFSETQ. The length of the CDR3 is 13 residues. The CDR3 here is CASSPSPQETQYF. DNA for the CDR3: TGCGCCAGCAGCCCATCCCCCCAAGAGACCCAGTACTTC.

This sequence joins TRBV7-2 and TRBJ2-3, with TRBD2 matching 10 bases. Germline CDR1 SGHTA, CDR2 FQGNSA. The V gene end was trimmed by 5 bases and the J gene end by 3 bases; junction bases not matched to a gene: 5. The CDR3 runs 15 residues. The CDR3 loop is CASSRTSGVTDTQYF. CDR3 sequence (DNA): TGTGCCAGCAGCCGTACTAGCGGGGTAACAGATACGCAGTATTTT.

The chain uses TRBV4-3 and TRBJ1-4, with a tentative D call TRBD1 (6 bases). V was pared by 2 bases and J by 10 bases, with 17 bases between. This CDR3 comprises 15 residues. CDR1 and CDR2 (germline): LGHNA, YSLEER. The CDR3 nucleotides are TGCGCCAGCAGCCAACAACAGGGTGCTATCGGAAAACTGTTTTTT. Translated, it gives CASSQQQGAIGKLFF.

The chain recombines TRBV19 with TRBJ1-1; the match to TRBD1 covers 7 bases. Losses at the gene ends were 8 bases for V and 1 base for J; bases not matched to a gene: 4. Germline loops: CDR1 LNHDA, CDR2 SQIVND (reference sequence). CDR3 length equals 13 residues. This CDR3 reads CASAGQPNTEAFF. CDR3 sequence (DNA): TGTGCCAGTGCGGGACAGCCGAACACTGAAGCTTTCTTT.

The genes are TRBV5-6 and TRBJ2-7; a weak D match, TRBD2 (7 bases). Between the trimmed V and J ends, which lost 3 bases and 2 bases, there was a span of 18 bases. Germline V gene data show CDR1 as SGHDT and CDR2 as YYEEEE. The CDR3 extends over 16 amino acids. The CDR3 spells CASSSLGGGGTYEQYF. CDR3 sequence (DNA): TGTGCCAGCAGCTCGTTGGGGGGAGGGGGAACCTACGAGCAGTACTTC.

This rearrangement joins TRBV4-3 to TRBJ1-4; D ambiguous. From germline, CDR1 is LGHNA and CDR2 YSLEER. There are 15 residues in the CDR3. V was clipped by 1 base and J by 0 bases, with 6 bases between them. DNA for the CDR3: TGCGCCAGCAGCCAAGCCAGAACAACTAATGAAAAACTGTTTTTT. It yields the protein CASSQARTTNEKLFF.

The chain has TRBV5-1 and TRBJ2-2; TRBD1 aligns across 7 bases. This CDR3 region has 15 residues. Germline V CDR1 and CDR2: SGHRS, YFSETQ. Unmatched junction bases numbered 8, after V lost 5 bases and J lost 4 bases. The CDR3 reads CASRFRQGITGELFF. The CDR3 DNA sequence: TGCGCCAGCAGATTTCGACAGGGAATCACCGGGGAGCTGTTTTTT. Combining the CDR3 with reference TRBV5-1 and TRBJ2-2 gives the whole variable domain KAGVTQTPRYLIKTRGQQVTLSCSPISGHRSVSWYQQTPGQGLQFLFEYFSETQRNKGNFPGRFSGRQFSNSRSEMNVSTLELGDSALYLCASRFRQGITGELFFGEGSRLTVL.

The chain combines TRBV19 with TRBJ1-5; 7 bases agree with TRBD1. Germline V gives CDR1 LNHDA, CDR2 SQIVND (reference sequence). This CDR3 contains 15 residues. J lost 2 bases, V lost 4 bases, and 5 bases had no gene match. The CDR3 is CASSTGTEGNQPQHF. As DNA, the CDR3 is TGTGCCAGTAGTACAGGGACAGAAGGCAATCAGCCCCAGCATTTT.

This sequence joins TRBV19 and TRBJ1-1; the D gene is possibly TRBD1 (6 bases). CDR1 and CDR2 (germline): LNHDA, SQIVND (reference sequence). Deletions cut 6 bases from V and 5 bases from J, with 16 bases between. This CDR3 is built from 14 residues. The CDR3 region is CASRAQGIKTEAFF. CDR3 sequence (DNA): TGTGCCAGTAGGGCTCAGGGGATAAAGACTGAAGCTTTCTTT.

The rearrangement uses TRBV5-6 and TRBJ1-5, with D unresolved. CDR1 and CDR2 from the germline V gene are SGHDT and YYEEEE. CDR3 length equals 12 residues. The V gene lost 4 bases and the J gene lost 4 bases, with 6 bases spanning the gap. DNA for the CDR3: TGTGCCAGCAGCGGAGGAAATCAGCCCCAGCATTTT. Its translation is CASSGGNQPQHF.

Notes on this clone: Within the sample, other DNA sequences also encode this same CDR3. The rearrangement links TRBV7-2 to TRBJ2-5; 7 nucleotides match TRBD2. Germline CDR1 SGHTA, CDR2 FQGNSA. The CDR3 spans 13 residues. With V trimmed by 0 bases and J by 7 bases, 2 bases remained unmatched. The CDR3 bases are TGTGCCAGCAGCTTAGCGCCGGGGGGGACCCAGTACTTC. Its translation is CASSLAPGGTQYF.

The chain recombines TRBV9 with TRBJ2-3, with 16 bases lining up with TRBD2. V trimming: 4 bases; J trimming: 2 bases; junction bases outside the gene matches: 7. From germline, CDR1 is SGDLS and CDR2 YYNGEE. This CDR3 has 18 amino acids. The CDR3 DNA reads TGTGCCAGCAGCTCCCCGGGACTAGCGGGGGGGATCACAGATACGCAGTATTTT. Translation: CASSSPGLAGGITDTQYF.

The chain carries TRBV28 and TRBJ1-4, with 9 nucleotides matching TRBD1. The length of the CDR3 is 15 residues. Germline CDR1 is MDHEN and CDR2 is SYDVKM. After removal of 6 bases from V and 3 bases from J, the junction contained 5 bases not matched to a gene. Here the CDR3 DNA reads TGTGCCAGCAGCAACAGGGGGCCGGCTAATGAAAAACTGTTTTTT. Its protein product is CASSNRGPANEKLFF.